This is a list of T cell receptor beta chains from one sample in a study of post-analysis software for immune sequencing data. TCRdb recomputed calls from the PCR reads with MiXCR, one row per CDR3 protein. The data hold more than 450,000 distinct CDR3 sequences, with around a third observed a single time. Input material: blood. These receptors all come from a girl aged 2-17 years with multiple sclerosis. The CDR3 runs from the conserved cysteine through the conserved F or W. Each record gives: V gene, J gene, D gene, clone size, CDR3 DNA, CDR3 protein. D genes are given only for firm matches. The listing skips clone size in some rows; elsewhere it reads once, few, many or a size class.

V gene: TRBV5-1; J gene: TRBJ2-5; D gene: .; clone size: .; CDR3 DNA: TGCGCCAGCAGCCTCCCGGGTAACCAAGAGACCCAGTACTTC; CDR3 protein: CASSLPGNQETQYF
V gene: TRBV12-3/TRBV12-4; J gene: TRBJ2-6; D gene: .; clone size: .; CDR3 DNA: TGTGCCAGCAGAGACGCCGGGACCCATTTCTCTGGGGCCAACGTCCTGACTTTC; CDR3 protein: CASRDAGTHFSGANVLTF
V gene: TRBV6-5; J gene: TRBJ2-3; D gene: TRBD2; clone size: .; CDR3 DNA: TGTGCCAGCACCCGGTCAATGACGGGGGGATATACGCAGTATTTT; CDR3 protein: CASTRSMTGGYTQYF
V gene: TRBV15; J gene: TRBJ1-2; D gene: .; clone size: .; CDR3 DNA: TGTGCCACCAGCAGAGTTCTGGGTGGACGCGGCTACACCTTC; CDR3 protein: CATSRVLGGRGYTF
V gene: TRBV7-2; J gene: TRBJ1-6; D gene: .; clone size: .; CDR3 DNA: TGTGCCAGCAGCTTAGCCGGGGTTAGTAATTCACCCCTCCACTTT; CDR3 protein: CASSLAGVSNSPLHF
V gene: TRBV6-5; J gene: TRBJ1-5; D gene: .; clone size: .; CDR3 DNA: TGTGCCAGCAGACCCAATGTACAGATCAATCAGCCCCAGCATTTT; CDR3 protein: CASRPNVQINQPQHF
V gene: TRBV6-6; J gene: TRBJ2-3; D gene: .; clone size: few; CDR3 DNA: TGTGCCAGCAGTTTCACGGACGAGGGGCAGTATTTT; CDR3 protein: CASSFTDEGQYF
V gene: TRBV29-1; J gene: TRBJ2-2; D gene: .; clone size: few; CDR3 DNA: TGCAGCGTCACCCTCCCTTGGACCACCGGGGAGCTGTTTTTT; CDR3 protein: CSVTLPWTTGELFF
V gene: TRBV20-1; J gene: TRBJ2-5; D gene: .; clone size: few; CDR3 DNA: TGCAGTGCTAGAGCCTATCGGACGGGGCGAATTCGAGAGACCCAGTACTTC; CDR3 protein: CSARAYRTGRIRETQYF
V gene: TRBV5-1; J gene: TRBJ1-2; D gene: .; clone size: few; CDR3 DNA: TGCGCCAGCAGCTTTACAGGGACTCCTAACTATGGCTACACCTTC; CDR3 protein: CASSFTGTPNYGYTF
V gene: TRBV6-5; J gene: TRBJ2-7; D gene: TRBD1; clone size: many; CDR3 DNA: TGTGCCAGCAGTTATGACCCCCGGGGACAGGGGTTCGAGCAGTACTTC; CDR3 protein: CASSYDPRGQGFEQYF
V gene: TRBV6-5; J gene: TRBJ2-7; D gene: TRBD1; clone size: few; CDR3 DNA: TGTGCCGGCACGCGGCAGGGGGCTGGTGAGCAGTACTTC; CDR3 protein: CAGTRQGAGEQYF
V gene: TRBV28; J gene: TRBJ2-3; D gene: .; clone size: .; CDR3 DNA: TGTGCCAGCTGTAGGGCGGGGCAGGCAGATACGCAGTATTTT; CDR3 protein: CASCRAGQADTQYF
V gene: TRBV6-5; J gene: TRBJ1-2; D gene: .; clone size: .; CDR3 DNA: TGTGCCAGCAGTTATACACAGTACTATGGCTACACCTTC; CDR3 protein: CASSYTQYYGYTF
V gene: TRBV2; J gene: TRBJ2-3; D gene: .; clone size: .; CDR3 DNA: TGTGCCAGCAAGGCGGTCCCCGGCGGGGGCACAGATACGCAGTATTTT; CDR3 protein: CASKAVPGGGTDTQYF
V gene: TRBV9; J gene: TRBJ2-2; D gene: TRBD1; clone size: few; CDR3 DNA: TGTGCCAGCAGCGTAACGGACAGGTTAACCGGGGAGCTGTTTTTT; CDR3 protein: CASSVTDRLTGELFF
V gene: TRBV3-1; J gene: TRBJ2-1; D gene: .; clone size: few; CDR3 DNA: TGTGCCAGCAGCCCCCCCGGCAATCCCGGGCGGTTCTTC; CDR3 protein: CASSPPGNPGRFF
V gene: TRBV6-6; J gene: TRBJ2-5; D gene: TRBD2; clone size: .; CDR3 DNA: TGTGCCAGCAGTTACTGGGCGGGGGTCACACAAGAGACCCAGTACTTC; CDR3 protein: CASSYWAGVTQETQYF
V gene: TRBV5-1; J gene: TRBJ1-5; D gene: .; clone size: .; CDR3 DNA: TGCGCCAGCAGCCCCGGGACCGGGACGGCGAATCAGCCCCAGCATTTT; CDR3 protein: CASSPGTGTANQPQHF
V gene: TRBV24-1; J gene: TRBJ2-5; D gene: .; clone size: .; CDR3 DNA: TGTGCCGCCAGTGATCCAGTAGAGACCCAGTACTTC; CDR3 protein: CAASDPVETQYF
V gene: TRBV9; J gene: TRBJ2-1; D gene: .; clone size: few; CDR3 DNA: TGTGCCAGCAGCGTAGACCCGCGGGGGCTTAACAATGAGCAGTTCTTC; CDR3 protein: CASSVDPRGLNNEQFF
V gene: TRBV5-1; J gene: TRBJ1-4; D gene: .; clone size: .; CDR3 DNA: TGCGCCAGCAGCTTGGGTCGGGCAGCTAATGAAAAACTGTTTTTT; CDR3 protein: CASSLGRAANEKLFF
V gene: TRBV7-8; J gene: TRBJ2-4; D gene: .; clone size: .; CDR3 DNA: TGTGCCAGCAGCTTAGGGACAGCCTTTGACATTCAGTACTTC; CDR3 protein: CASSLGTAFDIQYF
V gene: TRBV6-6; J gene: TRBJ2-1; D gene: TRBD1; clone size: .; CDR3 DNA: TGTGCCAGCAGTCCCCGGACAGGTTTTCAGTTCTTC; CDR3 protein: CASSPRTGFQFF
V gene: TRBV5-1; J gene: TRBJ2-1; D gene: .; clone size: .; CDR3 DNA: TGCGCCAGCAGCCCGATGGGCTCCGCCTCCTACAATGAGCAGTTCTTC; CDR3 protein: CASSPMGSASYNEQFF
V gene: TRBV20-1; J gene: TRBJ2-5; D gene: TRBD2; clone size: few; CDR3 DNA: TGCAGTGCTGAGCGGGGGGCGCCTAGGGAGACCCAGTACTTC; CDR3 protein: CSAERGAPRETQYF
V gene: TRBV5-8; J gene: TRBJ2-4; D gene: .; clone size: once; CDR3 DNA: TGTGCCGGCAGCCAGTCGGGGCTAGCCAAAAACATTCAGTACTTC; CDR3 protein: CAGSQSGLAKNIQYF
V gene: TRBV11-2; J gene: TRBJ1-2; D gene: TRBD1; clone size: few; CDR3 DNA: TGTGCCAGCAGCTTTTTGCAGGGGGCTGATGGCTACACCTTC; CDR3 protein: CASSFLQGADGYTF
V gene: TRBV5-1; J gene: TRBJ2-5; D gene: .; clone size: .; CDR3 DNA: TGCGCCAGCAGCTGGGATCGGGGCCAAGAGACCCAGTACTTC; CDR3 protein: CASSWDRGQETQYF
V gene: TRBV2; J gene: TRBJ1-5; D gene: TRBD1; clone size: .; CDR3 DNA: TGTGCCAGCAGCGGACAGGGTAGGCAGCCCCAGCATTTT; CDR3 protein: CASSGQGRQPQHF
V gene: TRBV5-4; J gene: TRBJ2-3; D gene: TRBD1; clone size: .; CDR3 DNA: TGTGCCCAACGACAGGGGGGCTCAGCTAGCACAGATACGCAGTATTTT; CDR3 protein: CAQRQGGSASTDTQYF
V gene: TRBV7-9; J gene: TRBJ1-1; D gene: .; clone size: .; CDR3 DNA: TGTGCCAGCAGCTTAGTACCAGGGGCTGAAGCTTTCTTT; CDR3 protein: CASSLVPGAEAFF
V gene: TRBV5-6; J gene: TRBJ1-1; D gene: TRBD1; clone size: .; CDR3 DNA: TGTGCCAGCATCTCTAACAGGGGGCAGACTGAAGCTTTCTTT; CDR3 protein: CASISNRGQTEAFF
V gene: TRBV10-3; J gene: TRBJ1-1; D gene: .; clone size: few; CDR3 DNA: TGTGCCATCAGTGAGTCTCAAATGAACACTGAAGCTTTCTTT; CDR3 protein: CAISESQMNTEAFF
V gene: TRBV20-1; J gene: TRBJ2-7; D gene: .; clone size: few; CDR3 DNA: TGCAGTGCTAGAGCCCTGGGCCCCCCAGCTAATTACGAGCAGTACTTC; CDR3 protein: CSARALGPPANYEQYF
V gene: TRBV29-1; J gene: TRBJ2-6; D gene: .; clone size: few; CDR3 DNA: TGCAGCGTTGATTTTGCGGGGCTGGGGGCCAACGTCCTGACTTTC; CDR3 protein: CSVDFAGLGANVLTF
V gene: TRBV6-5; J gene: TRBJ2-2; D gene: .; clone size: .; CDR3 DNA: TGTGCCAGCAGTTACCTGGGGGGGCAAACCGGGGAGCTGTTTTTT; CDR3 protein: CASSYLGGQTGELFF
V gene: TRBV25-1; J gene: TRBJ2-5; D gene: TRBD2; clone size: .; CDR3 DNA: TGTGCCAGCAGTGAACCCCCAGGACTAGCGGGCCAAGAGACCCAGTACTTC; CDR3 protein: CASSEPPGLAGQETQYF
V gene: TRBV29-1; J gene: TRBJ1-5; D gene: .; clone size: .; CDR3 DNA: TGCAGCGTTGCCACAGGGAGCAATCAGCCCCAGCATTTT; CDR3 protein: CSVATGSNQPQHF
V gene: TRBV24-1; J gene: TRBJ2-1; D gene: .; clone size: .; CDR3 DNA: TGTGCCACCAGTGATGAGGGGGACTGGGTGGGCAATGAGCAGTTCTTC; CDR3 protein: CATSDEGDWVGNEQFF
V gene: TRBV6-4; J gene: TRBJ1-2; D gene: TRBD1; clone size: few; CDR3 DNA: TGTGCCAGCAGTGCCGGACAGGGAAAGGGCTATGGCTACACCTTC; CDR3 protein: CASSAGQGKGYGYTF
V gene: TRBV11-2; J gene: TRBJ1-4; D gene: TRBD1; clone size: .; CDR3 DNA: TGTGCCAGCAGCTTACCTCGGACAGGGTTGGAAAAACTGTTTTTT; CDR3 protein: CASSLPRTGLEKLFF